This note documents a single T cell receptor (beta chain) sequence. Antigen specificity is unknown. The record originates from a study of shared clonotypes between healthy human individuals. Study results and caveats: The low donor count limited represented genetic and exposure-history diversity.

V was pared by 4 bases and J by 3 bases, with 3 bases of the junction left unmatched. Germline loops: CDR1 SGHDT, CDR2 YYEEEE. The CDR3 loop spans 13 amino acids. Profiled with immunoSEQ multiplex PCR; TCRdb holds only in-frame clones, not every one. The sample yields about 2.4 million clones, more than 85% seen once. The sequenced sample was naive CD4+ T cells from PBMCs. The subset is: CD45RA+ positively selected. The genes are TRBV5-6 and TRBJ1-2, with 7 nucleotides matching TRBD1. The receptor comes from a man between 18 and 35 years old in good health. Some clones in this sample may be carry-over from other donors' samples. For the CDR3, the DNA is TGTGCCAGCAGCCGGGACAGTTACTATGGCTACACCTTC. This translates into CASSRDSYYGYTF.